The present T cell receptor (beta chain) was sequenced within a study of OX40 agonist ivuxolimab in advanced cancers. V gave up 7 bases and J gave up 1 base, with 18 bases separating them. Germline CDR1 reads SGHNT; CDR2 reads YYREEE (reference sequence). The CDR3 loop spans 15 amino acids. Only in-frame clones appear in the TCRdb table, and some are missing; sequencing was by immunoSEQ multiplex PCR. Of about 60,000 clones listed, around 80% were seen once; the top ten hold 3% to 3.5%. Sample: CD4+ or CD8+ T cells sorted from blood, taken in a trial of the OX40 agonist ivuxolimab. V usage is TRBV5-4 and J usage is TRBJ2-7; D is possibly TRBD1 or TRBD2 (5 bases each). This receptor was identified in an adult with an advanced solid tumor such as melanoma, head and neck, liver or kidney cancer. In DNA form, the CDR3 reads TGTGCCAGCGGTATCCGGGACGGTCTTTCCTACGAGCAGTACTTC. Amino acid sequence: CASGIRDGLSYEQYF.